This T cell receptor (beta chain) was captured by sequencing in a study of technical replicates of blood from a few donors. Libraries were prepared by immunoSEQ multiplex PCR; TCRdb keeps only in-frame clonotypes and omits some of them. The sample carries roughly 90,000 clones, over 85% recorded once. The V end was cut by 1 base, the J end by 6 bases, with 13 bases between. Germline V gives CDR1 GTSNPN, CDR2 SVGIG (reference sequence). CDR3 size: 13 residues. The source is a human donor in good health. V is TRBV30 and J is TRBJ2-7; TRBD1 might be the D (5 bases). Material for sequencing was T cells isolated from PBMCs. The CDR3 DNA sequence: TGTGCCTGGAGTGCCTCCAGGGTTGGCGAGCAGTACTTC. This encodes CAWSASRVGEQYF.